The 19 T cell receptor beta chains below all came from one sample that was sequenced in a study of blood T cell repertoires in COVID-19. Profiled with immunoSEQ multiplex PCR; TCRdb holds only in-frame clones, not every one. The sample consists of 55,000 to 80,000 clones, 74% of them appearing once. The specimen sequenced was peripheral blood. Receptors originate from a woman of 80 years or more with acute or convalescent COVID-19.

The V and J genes are TRBV28 and TRBJ2-5, with TRBD2 identical over 16 bases. The germline V gene has CDR1 MDHEN and CDR2 SYDVKM. The CDR3 has 17 residues. J was trimmed by 1 base and V by 6 bases; bases with no gene match: 5. The CDR3 protein is CASRPGTSGRVQETQYF. As DNA, the CDR3 is TGTGCCAGCAGGCCCGGGACTAGCGGGAGGGTCCAAGAGACCCAGTACTTC.

The V call is TRBV7-2, the J call TRBJ1-1, with 8 bases fitting TRBD1. V dropped 5 bases and J dropped 5; count of bases not matched to a gene: 7. Germline V gene lookup returns CDR1 SGHTA and CDR2 FQGNSA. The CDR3 has 14 residues. In DNA form, the CDR3 reads TGTGCCAGCAGCAGACAGGGGCAGAGGACTGAAGCTTTCTTT. This encodes CASSRQGQRTEAFF.

The chain joins TRBV11-2 to TRBJ2-1; 10 bases map to TRBD2. Germline values: CDR1 SGHAT, CDR2 FQNNGV. J was trimmed by 7 bases and V by 5 bases; bases with no gene match: 8. This CDR3 is 15 amino acids long. The CDR3 DNA is TGTGCCAGCAGCCCTAGCGGGAGATTCAAGAATGAGCAGTTCTTC. Protein: CASSPSGRFKNEQFF.

The chain combines TRBV30 with TRBJ2-1; TRBD1 aligns across 11 bases. J gave up 9 bases and V 1 base, and 11 bases lay outside the gene matches. This CDR3 is 16 amino acids long. The germline gives CDR1 GTSNPN, CDR2 SVGIG (reference sequence). The CDR3 loop is CAWSAPGQGVRGEQFF. The DNA for the CDR3 is TGTGCCTGGAGTGCCCCGGGACAGGGGGTTAGGGGTGAGCAGTTCTTC.

This clone was seen a single time. The rearrangement joins TRBV6-1 to TRBJ2-7; TRBD2 matches at 12 bases. There are 17 residues in the CDR3. After removal of 2 bases from V and 4 bases from J, the junction contained 9 bases not matched to a gene. Germline values: CDR1 MNHNS, CDR2 SASEGT. The CDR3 is CASSEYMTSGSYYEQYF. In nucleotides, the CDR3 is TGTGCCAGCAGTGAATACATGACTAGCGGGAGTTATTACGAGCAGTACTTC.

The chain couples TRBV4-3 to TRBJ1-6; 7 positions match TRBD1. The germline V gene has CDR1 LGHNA and CDR2 YSLEER. The CDR3 loop spans 15 amino acids. Trimming removed 2 bases from V and 7 bases from J; junction bases left unmatched: 5. CDR3 in amino acids: CASSQQGVSNSPLHF. The CDR3, as DNA: TGCGCCAGCAGCCAACAGGGGGTCAGCAATTCACCCCTCCACTTT.

This rearrangement joins TRBV6-6 to TRBJ1-1; D is perhaps TRBD1 (5 bases). Germline CDR1 MNHNY, CDR2 SVGAGI (reference sequence). This CDR3 is 16 amino acids long. V gave up 0 bases and J gave up 1 base, with 12 bases separating them. This chain's CDR3 is CASSYSTGGGNTEAFF. The DNA of the CDR3 is TGTGCCAGCAGTTACTCGACCGGCGGGGGGAACACTGAAGCTTTCTTT.

The chain couples TRBV4-1 to TRBJ2-1; unclear D gene. Trimming stripped 0 bases from V and 11 bases from J, with 14 bases between. The length of the CDR3 is 14 residues. The germline CDR1 and CDR2 sequences are MGHRA and YSYEKL. Here the CDR3 DNA reads TGCGCCAGCAGCCAAGATAGTAACCTCGAGCAGCAGTTCTTC. Its translation: CASSQDSNLEQQFF.

This chain uses TRBV6-2 or TRBV6-3 with TRBJ2-1, with TRBD2 matching 13 bases. Germline CDR1 reads MNHEY; CDR2 reads SVGEGT. The trim removed 5 bases at V and 5 bases at J, leaving 15 bases unmatched. The CDR3 runs 19 residues. The chain's CDR3 is CASSAPLTSGRAFHNEQFF. The CDR3 region has the DNA TGTGCCAGCAGTGCCCCGTTAACTAGCGGGAGGGCCTTCCACAATGAGCAGTTCTTC.

This clone was detected once. The V and J genes are TRBV28 and TRBJ2-7, with 11 bases lining up with TRBD1. Germline assignment: CDR1 MDHEN and CDR2 SYDVKM. Trimming cost V 7 bases and J 4 bases; bases outside gene matches: 6. There are 14 residues in the CDR3. CDR3: CASKSDRGPYEQYF. CDR3 DNA: TGTGCCAGCAAATCGGACAGGGGGCCTTACGAGCAGTACTTC.

The rearrangement joins TRBV9 to TRBJ2-7; D not certain. Deletions cut 4 bases from V and 3 bases from J, with 14 bases between. This CDR3 is built from 14 residues. Per germline, CDR1 SGDLS and CDR2 YYNGEE. CDR3 amino acids: CASSPRSGFYEQYF. The DNA of the CDR3 is TGTGCCAGCAGCCCTAGATCCGGGTTCTACGAGCAGTACTTC.

V usage is TRBV10-1 and J usage is TRBJ2-1, with 9 bases identical to TRBD2. The germline V gene encodes CDR1 WNHNN and CDR2 SYGVQD (reference sequence). This CDR3 spans 17 amino acids. J gave up 3 bases and V 3 bases, and 9 bases lay outside the gene matches. The CDR3 bases are TGCGCCAGCAGTGAAGCGGGGGGCGGAAACCGCTACAATGAGCAGTTCTTC. Translating gives CASSEAGGGNRYNEQFF.

The chain links TRBV29-1 to TRBJ2-7; 7 nucleotides match TRBD1. The CDR3 is 13 residues long. Germline V lookup: CDR1 SQVTM, CDR2 ANQGSEA. V gave up 4 bases and J gave up 4 bases; unmatched junction bases: 7. Written as DNA, the CDR3 is TGCAGCGTTGTGAGACAGGGCCCGTACGAGCAGTACTTC. Translation: CSVVRQGPYEQYF.

The rearrangement links TRBV2 to TRBJ2-5; no definite D call. The V and J ends lost 5 bases and 2 bases respectively, with 9 bases between them. Germline CDR1 SNHLY, CDR2 FYNNEI. The CDR3 runs to 13 residues. The CDR3 coding sequence is TGTGCCAGCAGTTTCAGCGTGCAAGAGACCCAGTACTTC. Protein: CASSFSVQETQYF.

The gene calls are TRBV6-5 and TRBJ1-1; tentatively, D is TRBD1 (5 bases). Trimming took off 6 bases at V and 5 bases at J, with 13 bases between the two ends. CDR3 length: 13 residues. CDR1 is MNHEY and CDR2 is SVGAGI in the germline V gene. The CDR3 loop is CASRTGGGTEAFF. The CDR3 DNA reads TGTGCCAGCAGGACCGGCGGGGGGACTGAAGCTTTCTTT.

V is TRBV3-1 (or the pseudogene TRBV3-2) and J is TRBJ2-1; 9 bases match TRBD2. The length of the CDR3 is 16 residues. Per the germline V gene, CDR1 is LGHDT and CDR2 is YNNKEL (reference sequence). With 2 bases clipped from V and 10 bases from J, the junction kept 12 bases outside the gene matches. The DNA for the CDR3 is TGTGCCAGCAGCCAAATCGGGACTAGCCGTTTAAGAGAGCAGTTCTTC. As protein: CASSQIGTSRLREQFF.

The genes are TRBV27 and TRBJ2-5; D perhaps matches TRBD1 (6 bases). The CDR3 is 15 amino acids. The V end was cut by 5 bases, the J end by 2 bases, with 15 bases between. CDR1 is MNHEY and CDR2 is SMNVEV in the germline V gene (reference sequence). DNA of the CDR3: TGTGCCAGCAGTCCCCTTGTAGGACAGCAAGAGACCCAGTACTTC. Protein sequence: CASSPLVGQQETQYF.

This chain connects TRBV18 to TRBJ2-7; TRBD2 matches 12 bases. CDR3 length: 14 amino acids. The V gene end was trimmed by 5 bases and the J gene end by 6 bases; junction bases not matched to a gene: 5. The V gene's germline CDR1 is KGHSH and CDR2 LQKENI. CDR3: CASSRLAGEGEQYF. In nucleotides, the CDR3 is TGTGCCAGCTCAAGACTAGCGGGAGAGGGCGAGCAGTACTTC.

There are a few counts of this clone. The V gene is TRBV11-2, the J gene TRBJ2-5, with D maybe TRBD2 (6 bases). CDR1 and CDR2 (germline): SGHAT, FQNNGV. The CDR3 is 16 amino acids. Trimming left V 4 bases short and J 5 bases short, with 20 bases between. As DNA, the CDR3 is TGTGCCAGCAGCTCCGTAGACTCCGGAGGGAGGGAGACCCAGTACTTC. Its translation: CASSSVDSGGRETQYF.